This T cell receptor (beta chain) is from a study of CXCR3-negative and CXCR3-positive naive CD8 T cells. Findings and caveats of the study: Diversity ran similarly high across both naive subsets but far lower in memory CD8+ cells. Greater hydrophobicity was found in TRB CDR3s of CXCR3-positive naive cells than of CXCR3-negative naive cells.

Regarding this clonotype: The antigen is unknown.

The authors made the TRB cDNA libraries by 5' RACE using UMI labels. TCRdb reanalyzed the 5' RACE reads and collapses them to one entry per CDR3 protein, without DNA. Its table records under 85,000 distinct CDR3 sequences. The CDR3 contains 14 residues. CDR1 and CDR2 (germline): MDHEN, SYDVKM. The TCR comes from a human donor in good health. Some clones in this sample may be carry-over from other donors' samples. Source material: naive CXCR3+ CD8+ T cells from blood. The subset was: CD45RO-CCR7+CD27+CD95- naive CD8+ T cells expressing CXCR3 (TNR3+). The gene calls are TRBV28 and TRBJ2-7; the D gene TCRdb calls, TRBD2, cannot be checked with no DNA. The CDR3: CASSLWASGGEQYF.